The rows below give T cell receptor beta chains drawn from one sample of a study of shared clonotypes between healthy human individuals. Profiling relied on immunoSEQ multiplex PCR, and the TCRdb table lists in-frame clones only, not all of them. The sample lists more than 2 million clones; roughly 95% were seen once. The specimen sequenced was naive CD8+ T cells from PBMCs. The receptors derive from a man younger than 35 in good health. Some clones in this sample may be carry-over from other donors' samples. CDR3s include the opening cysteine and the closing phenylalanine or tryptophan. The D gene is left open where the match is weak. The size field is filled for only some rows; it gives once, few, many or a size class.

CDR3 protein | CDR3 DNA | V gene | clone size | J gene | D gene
CASSIGISGNTIYF | TGTGCCAGTAGTATTGGTATCTCTGGAAACACCATATATTTT | TRBV19 | - | TRBJ1-3 | -
CASSFWNQPQHF | TGTGCCAGCAGTTTCTGGAATCAGCCCCAGCATTTT | TRBV27 | few | TRBJ1-5 | -
CASSVDGALDNEQFF | TGTGCCAGCAGCGTAGATGGAGCCTTAGACAATGAGCAGTTCTTC | TRBV9 | - | TRBJ2-1 | -
CASSLLRDRGGWVGYTF | TGTGCCAGCAGCTTGCTCAGGGACAGGGGAGGGTGGGTTGGCTACACCTTC | TRBV5-4 | - | TRBJ1-2 | TRBD1
CASSIGTGGTEAFF | TGTGCCAGTAGTATTGGGACAGGGGGCACTGAAGCTTTCTTT | TRBV19 | - | TRBJ1-1 | TRBD1
CASSPGTSGRNEQFF | TGCGCCAGCAGCCCCGGGACTAGCGGGAGGAATGAGCAGTTCTTC | TRBV5-1 | - | TRBJ2-1 | TRBD2
CSAQAPLAGDDEQFF | TGCAGCGCCCAAGCTCCACTAGCGGGAGATGATGAGCAGTTCTTC | TRBV29-1 | - | TRBJ2-1 | TRBD2
CASSPGVDEDTQYF | TGTGCCAGCTCACCAGGGGTGGACGAGGATACGCAGTATTTT | TRBV18 | - | TRBJ2-3 | -
CASGPGHSQEQYF | TGTGCCTCCGGACCGGGACACAGCCAAGAGCAGTACTTC | TRBV6-1 | - | TRBJ2-7 | -
CASSSRDRVYTEAFF | TGTGCCAGTAGTAGCCGGGACAGGGTTTACACTGAAGCTTTCTTT | TRBV19 | - | TRBJ1-1 | TRBD1
CATSEAGNTIYF | TGTGCCACCAGCGAAGCTGGAAACACCATATATTTT | TRBV15 | - | TRBJ1-3 | -
CASSLRRVAGDNEQFF | TGTGCCAGCAGCCTCCGGAGGGTTGCGGGTGACAATGAGCAGTTCTTC | TRBV13 | - | TRBJ2-1 | -
CASSLLAGEIYEQYF | TGTGCCAGCAGTTTATTGGCGGGAGAAATCTACGAGCAGTACTTC | TRBV27 | - | TRBJ2-7 | TRBD2
CASTLGGYQPQHF | TGTGCCAGCACCTTAGGGGGCTATCAGCCCCAGCATTTT | TRBV6-6 | - | TRBJ1-5 | TRBD1
CASSLRRQTLEEQYF | TGTGCCAGCAGCCTGAGAAGACAGACCCTGGAAGAGCAGTACTTC | TRBV5-6 | - | TRBJ2-7 | -
CASSFGGAGEQYF | TGTGCCAGCAGCTTCGGGGGAGCAGGCGAGCAGTACTTC | TRBV7-9 | - | TRBJ2-7 | -